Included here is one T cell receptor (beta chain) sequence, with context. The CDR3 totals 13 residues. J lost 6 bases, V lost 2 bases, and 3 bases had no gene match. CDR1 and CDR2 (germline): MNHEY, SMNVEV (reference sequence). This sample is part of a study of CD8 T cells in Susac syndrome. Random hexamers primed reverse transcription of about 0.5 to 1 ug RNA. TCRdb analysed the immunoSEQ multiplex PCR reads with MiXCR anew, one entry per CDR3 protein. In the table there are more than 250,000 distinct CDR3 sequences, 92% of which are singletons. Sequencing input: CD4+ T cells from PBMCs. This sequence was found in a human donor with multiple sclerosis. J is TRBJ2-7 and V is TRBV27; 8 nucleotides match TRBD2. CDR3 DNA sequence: TGTGCCAGCAGTTTACGGGAGGGTCTCGAGCAGTACTTC. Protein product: CASSLREGLEQYF.